The rows below give T cell receptor beta chains drawn from one sample of a study of T cells in Graves' hyperthyroidism and ophthalmopathy. TCRdb called the multiplex PCR reads again in MiXCR, with one record for every CDR3 protein. This sample has some 600,000 distinct CDR3 sequences; approximately 15% occur once, and the top ten carry 5% to 7%. Sequences were obtained from blood. These receptors all stem from a woman in her thirties with Graves' hyperthyroidism that later progressed to Graves' ophthalmopathy. CDR3s include the opening cysteine and the closing phenylalanine or tryptophan. The order of the fields is J gene, clone size, D gene, V gene, CDR3 DNA, CDR3 protein. The D gene is left open where the match is weak. Part of the rows lack a size; the others show once, few, many or a class for expanded clones.

J: TRBJ1-1; size: many; D: -; V: TRBV12-5; DNA: TGTGCTAGTGGTTTAAGGGACACGAACACTGAAGCTTTCTTT; CDR3: CASGLRDTNTEAFF
J: TRBJ2-7; size: many; D: -; V: TRBV29-1; DNA: TGCAGCGTTGAATCGGGGGCCCTACCCTACGAGCAGTACTTC; CDR3: CSVESGALPYEQYF
J: TRBJ2-5; size: few; D: TRBD1; V: TRBV5-1; DNA: TGCGCCAGCAGATATAGTACCGGGACAGGAGGGGAGACCCAGTACTTC; CDR3: CASRYSTGTGGETQYF
J: TRBJ1-4; size: -; D: -; V: TRBV19; DNA: TGTGCCAGTAGTTCGGACAGAACTAATGAAAAACTGTTTTTT; CDR3: CASSSDRTNEKLFF
J: TRBJ2-7; size: few; D: TRBD2; V: TRBV11-2; DNA: TGTGCCAGCACCCCTTTTGTGGGACTAGCGGCCTACGAGCAGTACTTC; CDR3: CASTPFVGLAAYEQYF
J: TRBJ1-1; size: -; D: -; V: TRBV19; DNA: TGTGCCAGTAGTACTAACGGCGGCCCTACTGAAGCTTTCTTT; CDR3: CASSTNGGPTEAFF
J: TRBJ2-3; size: few; D: TRBD1; V: TRBV18; DNA: TGTGCCAGCTCACTCACGAACCTCGGACAGGGGGCCGATACGCAGTATTTT; CDR3: CASSLTNLGQGADTQYF
J: TRBJ2-2; size: many; D: TRBD1; V: TRBV2; DNA: TGTGCCAGCAGAACAGGGGGCGCTAGCACCGGGGAGCTGTTTTTT; CDR3: CASRTGGASTGELFF
J: TRBJ2-5; size: many; D: -; V: TRBV3-1; DNA: TGTGCCAGCAGCCACCCCGGACGGGAAGAGACCCAGTACTTC; CDR3: CASSHPGREETQYF
J: TRBJ1-2; size: -; D: -; V: TRBV12-5; DNA: TGTGCTAGTGGTTTGGTACTGAGGGACATTGATGGCTACACCTTC; CDR3: CASGLVLRDIDGYTF
J: TRBJ2-7; size: many; D: -; V: TRBV6-1; DNA: TGTGCCAGCAGACCCCCCTCAACGGGGGGCGGCGAGCAGTACTTC; CDR3: CASRPPSTGGGEQYF
J: TRBJ2-3; size: many; D: -; V: TRBV29-1; DNA: TGCAGCGTTGCGGGGAGGCTAAGCACAGATACGCAGTATTTT; CDR3: CSVAGRLSTDTQYF
J: TRBJ1-1; size: many; D: -; V: TRBV5-6; DNA: TGTGCCAGCAGCTTGGAGACAGCGAGCACTGAAGCTTTCTTT; CDR3: CASSLETASTEAFF
J: TRBJ1-2; size: -; D: -; V: TRBV6-1; DNA: TGTGCCAGCAGTGAAGCCGGCCCGGAGGCCTATGGCTACACCTTC; CDR3: CASSEAGPEAYGYTF
J: TRBJ2-3; size: few; D: TRBD2; V: TRBV18; DNA: TGTGCCAGCTCCCAAACGTCATTGGGGACTAGCGTTTCCGATACGCAGTATTTT; CDR3: CASSQTSLGTSVSDTQYF
J: TRBJ1-1; size: few; D: -; V: TRBV12-3/TRBV12-4; DNA: TGTGCCAGCAGCCGCTCCGGGACCGCGAACACTGAAGCTTTCTTT; CDR3: CASSRSGTANTEAFF
J: TRBJ2-2; size: many; D: -; V: TRBV29-1; DNA: TGCAGCGTTGATGTCTATGGGCGGGAGAACACCGGGGAGCTGTTTTTT; CDR3: CSVDVYGRENTGELFF
J: TRBJ1-1; size: many; D: -; V: TRBV28; DNA: TGTGCCAGCGGCCATGCTGAAGCTTTCTTT; CDR3: CASGHAEAFF
J: TRBJ2-7; size: many; D: TRBD1; V: TRBV7-2; DNA: TGTGCCAGCAGCTTTTCGGGGACAGGGGGCATCTACGAGCAGTACTTC; CDR3: CASSFSGTGGIYEQYF
J: TRBJ2-7; size: many; D: TRBD2; V: TRBV3-1; DNA: TGTGCCAGCAGTGGACTAGAGTCCCTCGAGCAGTACTTC; CDR3: CASSGLESLEQYF
J: TRBJ1-2; size: -; D: -; V: TRBV4-1; DNA: TGCGCCAGCAGCCTTCAGGGACTGGAAGGAGGCTACACCTTC; CDR3: CASSLQGLEGGYTF
J: TRBJ2-2; size: many; D: TRBD2; V: TRBV28; DNA: TGTGCCAGCAAGACACTAGCGGACGGGAACACCGGGGAGCTGTTTTTT; CDR3: CASKTLADGNTGELFF
J: TRBJ1-2; size: many; D: TRBD1; V: TRBV30; DNA: TGTGCCTGGACCCTTAACCGGGACAGGAGGTCTACTGGCTACACCTTC; CDR3: CAWTLNRDRRSTGYTF
J: TRBJ1-4; size: many; D: -; V: TRBV30; DNA: TGTGCCTGGAGCTACCCGGGAACGCATAATGAAAAACTGTTTTTT; CDR3: CAWSYPGTHNEKLFF
J: TRBJ1-1; size: few; D: -; V: TRBV6-1; DNA: TGTGCCAGCAGTCCCGGGACCCCCCTTGAAGCTTTCTTT; CDR3: CASSPGTPLEAFF
J: TRBJ1-2; size: many; D: -; V: TRBV27; DNA: TGTGCCAGCAGTTTATCGGGACATCAAGTTGATGGCTACACCTTC; CDR3: CASSLSGHQVDGYTF
J: TRBJ1-1; size: many; D: -; V: TRBV11-2; DNA: TGTGCCAGCAGCTTCGGGGTTGCAGCTCTGAACACTGAAGCTTTCTTT; CDR3: CASSFGVAALNTEAFF
J: TRBJ1-2; size: few; D: -; V: TRBV30; DNA: TGTGCCTCTAAACACGGGACCCCCTATGGCTACACCTTC; CDR3: CASKHGTPYGYTF
J: TRBJ1-3; size: -; D: -; V: TRBV6-5; DNA: TGTGCCAGCAGTTACGGGGGGAGTGGAAACACCATATATTTT; CDR3: CASSYGGSGNTIYF
J: TRBJ1-1; size: many; D: -; V: TRBV6-1; DNA: TGTGCCAGCAGTGAAGTGGGCCAGCACCCCTCAATCGTTTTCTTT; CDR3: CASSEVGQHPSIVFF
J: TRBJ1-2; size: many; D: -; V: TRBV6-1; DNA: TGTGCCAGCAGTGGGACATTGAACTATGGCTACACCTTC; CDR3: CASSGTLNYGYTF
J: TRBJ2-7; size: few; D: -; V: TRBV4-1; DNA: TGCGCCAGCAGCCAAGATCCCCCCCCCGGAAGCGCCTCCTACGAGCAGTACTTC; CDR3: CASSQDPPPGSASYEQYF
J: TRBJ2-3; size: many; D: -; V: TRBV12-3/TRBV12-4; DNA: TGTGCCAGCAGTTTAGACGGCGGGCCTAGCACAGATACGCAGTATTTT; CDR3: CASSLDGGPSTDTQYF
J: TRBJ2-5; size: -; D: -; V: TRBV9; DNA: TGTGTCAGCAGCGCCGAAGAGACCCAGTACTTC; CDR3: CVSSAEETQYF
J: TRBJ1-5; size: many; D: -; V: TRBV6-5; DNA: TGTGCCAGCACCCCCGTAAGCAATCAGCCCCAGCATTTT; CDR3: CASTPVSNQPQHF
J: TRBJ2-1; size: many; D: -; V: TRBV6-2/TRBV6-3; DNA: TGTGCCAGCAGCTCCTCGGGTAGTTACAATGAGCAGTTCTTC; CDR3: CASSSSGSYNEQFF
J: TRBJ2-5; size: many; D: -; V: TRBV24-1; DNA: TGTGCCACCAGTGATTTTGTCGGGACACAGTACCAAGAGACCCAGTACTTC; CDR3: CATSDFVGTQYQETQYF
J: TRBJ2-7; size: few; D: -; V: TRBV20-1; DNA: TGCAGTGCTAACCCCTCCCATTCCTACGAGCAGTACTTC; CDR3: CSANPSHSYEQYF
J: TRBJ2-1; size: many; D: -; V: TRBV12-5; DNA: TGTGCTAGTGGGAACAATGAGCAGTTCTTC; CDR3: CASGNNEQFF